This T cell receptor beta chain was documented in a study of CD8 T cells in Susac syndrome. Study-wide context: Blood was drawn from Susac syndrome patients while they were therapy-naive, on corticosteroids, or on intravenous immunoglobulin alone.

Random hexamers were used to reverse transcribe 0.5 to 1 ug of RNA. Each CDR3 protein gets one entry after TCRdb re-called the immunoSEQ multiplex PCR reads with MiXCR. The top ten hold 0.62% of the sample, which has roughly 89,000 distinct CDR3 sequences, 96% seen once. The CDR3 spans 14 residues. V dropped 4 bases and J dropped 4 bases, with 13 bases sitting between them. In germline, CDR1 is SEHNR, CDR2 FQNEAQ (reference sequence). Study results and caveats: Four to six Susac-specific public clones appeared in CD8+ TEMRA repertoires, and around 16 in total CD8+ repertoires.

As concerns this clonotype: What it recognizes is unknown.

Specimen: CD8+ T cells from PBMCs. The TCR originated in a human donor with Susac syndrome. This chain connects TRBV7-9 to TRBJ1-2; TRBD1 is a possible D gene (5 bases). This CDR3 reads CASSSEARGYGYTF. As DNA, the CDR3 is TGTGCCAGCAGCTCAGAGGCAAGGGGCTATGGCTACACCTTC.